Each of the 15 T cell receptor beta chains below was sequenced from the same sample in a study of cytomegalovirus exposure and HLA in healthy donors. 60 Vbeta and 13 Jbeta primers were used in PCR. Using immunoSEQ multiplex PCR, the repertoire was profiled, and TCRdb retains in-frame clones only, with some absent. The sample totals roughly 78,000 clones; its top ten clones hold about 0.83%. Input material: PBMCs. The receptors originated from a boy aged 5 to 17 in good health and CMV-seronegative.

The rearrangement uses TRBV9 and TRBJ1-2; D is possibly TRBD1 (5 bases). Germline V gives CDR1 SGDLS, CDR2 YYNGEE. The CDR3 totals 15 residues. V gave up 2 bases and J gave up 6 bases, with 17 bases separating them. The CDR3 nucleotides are TGTGCCAGCAGCGTTATTGGGTCAGGGATGGATGGCTACACCTTC. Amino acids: CASSVIGSGMDGYTF.

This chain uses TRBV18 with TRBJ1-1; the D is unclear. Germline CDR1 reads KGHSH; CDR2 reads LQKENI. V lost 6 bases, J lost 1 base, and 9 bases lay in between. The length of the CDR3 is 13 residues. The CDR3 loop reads CASSSTQNTEAFF. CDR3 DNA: TGTGCCAGCTCTAGCACCCAGAACACTGAAGCTTTCTTT.

As DNA, the CDR3 is TGCGCCAGCAGCCAAGTAGGGGACTTGAACACTGAAGCTTTCTTT. This encodes CASSQVGDLNTEAFF. The V call is TRBV4-1, the J call TRBJ1-1, with D possibly matching TRBD1 (5 bases). V dropped 1 base and J dropped 0 bases, with 9 bases sitting between them. Germline V CDR1 and CDR2: MGHRA, YSYEKL. The CDR3 loop spans 15 amino acids.

The CDR3 here is CASSQEGRGSYEQYF. CDR3 nucleotide sequence: TGCGCCAGCAGCCAAGAGGGCCGGGGGAGCTACGAGCAGTACTTC. This sequence joins TRBV4-3 and TRBJ2-7, with a tentative D call TRBD2 (6 bases). Germline CDR1 reads LGHNA; CDR2 reads YSLEER. V was trimmed by 0 bases and J by 3 bases, leaving 12 bases between them. This CDR3 is 15 amino acids long.

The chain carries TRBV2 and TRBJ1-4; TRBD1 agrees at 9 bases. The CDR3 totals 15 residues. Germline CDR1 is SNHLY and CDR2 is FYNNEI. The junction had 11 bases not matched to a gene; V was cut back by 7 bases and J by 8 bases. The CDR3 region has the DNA TGTGCCAGCAATGGGGGACAGGGCCCTCGGGAAAAACTGTTTTTT. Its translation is CASNGGQGPREKLFF.

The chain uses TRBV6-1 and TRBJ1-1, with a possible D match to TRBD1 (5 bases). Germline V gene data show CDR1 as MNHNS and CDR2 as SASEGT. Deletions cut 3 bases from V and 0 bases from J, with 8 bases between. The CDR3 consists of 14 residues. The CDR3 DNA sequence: TGTGCCAGCAGTGATAGGGGAATGAACACTGAAGCTTTCTTT. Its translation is CASSDRGMNTEAFF.

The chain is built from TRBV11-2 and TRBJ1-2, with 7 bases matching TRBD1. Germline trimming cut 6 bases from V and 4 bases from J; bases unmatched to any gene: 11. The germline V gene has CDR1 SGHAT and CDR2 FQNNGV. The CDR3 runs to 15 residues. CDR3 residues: CASRNPTGTAYGYTF. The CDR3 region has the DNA TGTGCCAGCAGAAACCCGACCGGGACAGCCTATGGCTACACCTTC. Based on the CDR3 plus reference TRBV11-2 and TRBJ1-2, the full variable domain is EAGVAQSPRYKIIEKRQSVAFWCNPISGHATLYWYQQILGQGPKLLIQFQNNGVVDDSQLPKDRFSAERLKGVDSTLKIQPAKLEDSAVYLCASRNPTGTAYGYTFGSGTRLTVV.

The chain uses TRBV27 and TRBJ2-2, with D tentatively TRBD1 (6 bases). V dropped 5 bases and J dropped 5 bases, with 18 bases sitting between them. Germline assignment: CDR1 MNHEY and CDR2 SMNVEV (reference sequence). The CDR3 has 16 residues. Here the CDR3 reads CASSASLGAWTGELFF. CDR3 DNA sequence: TGTGCCAGCAGTGCCTCTTTGGGGGCGTGGACCGGGGAGCTGTTTTTT.

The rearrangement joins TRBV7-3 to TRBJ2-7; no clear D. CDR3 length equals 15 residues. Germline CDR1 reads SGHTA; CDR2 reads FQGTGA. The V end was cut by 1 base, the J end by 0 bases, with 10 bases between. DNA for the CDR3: TGTGCCAGCAGCTTAAATCCTTCAGGCTCCTACGAGCAGTACTTC. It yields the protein CASSLNPSGSYEQYF.

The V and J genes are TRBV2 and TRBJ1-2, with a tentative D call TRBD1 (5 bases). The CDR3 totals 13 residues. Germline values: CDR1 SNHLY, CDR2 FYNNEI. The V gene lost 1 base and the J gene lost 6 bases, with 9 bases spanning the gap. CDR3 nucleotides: TGTGCCAGCAGTGAAGGGGGCTTCGATGGCTACACCTTC. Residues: CASSEGGFDGYTF.

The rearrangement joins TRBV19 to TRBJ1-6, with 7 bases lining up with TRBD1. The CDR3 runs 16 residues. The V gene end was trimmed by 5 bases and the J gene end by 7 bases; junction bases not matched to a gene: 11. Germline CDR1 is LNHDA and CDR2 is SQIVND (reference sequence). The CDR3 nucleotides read TGTGCCAGTAGTCGACGACTGGGACAGAGCAATTCACCCCTCCACTTT. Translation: CASSRRLGQSNSPLHF.

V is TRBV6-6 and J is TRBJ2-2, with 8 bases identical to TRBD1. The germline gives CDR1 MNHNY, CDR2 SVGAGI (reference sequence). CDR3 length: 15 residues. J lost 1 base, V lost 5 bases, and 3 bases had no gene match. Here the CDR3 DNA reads TGTGCCAGCAGTACCGGGACAGGGAACACCGGGGAGCTGTTTTTT. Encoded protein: CASSTGTGNTGELFF.

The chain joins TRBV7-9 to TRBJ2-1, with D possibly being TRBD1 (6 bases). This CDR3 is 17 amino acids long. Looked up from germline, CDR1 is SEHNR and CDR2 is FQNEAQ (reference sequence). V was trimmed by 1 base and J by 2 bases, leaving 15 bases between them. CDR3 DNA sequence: TGTGCCAGCAGCTTAGGATTGTGGGACATCACCTACAATGAGCAGTTCTTC. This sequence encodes CASSLGLWDITYNEQFF.

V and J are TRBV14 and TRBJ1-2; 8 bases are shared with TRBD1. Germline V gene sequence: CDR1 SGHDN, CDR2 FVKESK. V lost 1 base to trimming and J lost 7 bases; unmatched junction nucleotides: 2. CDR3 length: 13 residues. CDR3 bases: TGTGCCAGCAGCCAAGTGGGGACAGGTGGCTACACCTTC. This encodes CASSQVGTGGYTF.

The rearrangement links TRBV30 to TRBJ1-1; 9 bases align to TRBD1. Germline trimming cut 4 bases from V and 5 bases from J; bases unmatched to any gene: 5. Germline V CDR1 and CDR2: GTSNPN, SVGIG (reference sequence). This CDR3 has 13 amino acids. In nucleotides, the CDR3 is TGTGCCTGGACGGGGACAGGGAGAACTGAAGCTTTCTTT. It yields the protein CAWTGTGRTEAFF.